This TCR beta chain was found in a study of blood T cells in healthy people across ages. Alongside a J-beta primer mix, a sample-barcoded 5' primer served in a second PCR lasting roughly 7 to 11 cycles. TCRdb re-called the 5' RACE reads with MiXCR, one entry per CDR3 protein. The table includes some 900,000 distinct CDR3 sequences, about 30% detected once. V dropped 5 bases and J dropped 1 base, with 15 bases sitting between them. The CDR3 is made up of 17 amino acids. CDR1 is SGHVS and CDR2 is FNYEAQ in the germline V gene. Whole-study results and caveats: Donors of long life had a larger count of naive CD4+ cells and greater diversity than aged donors.

Peripheral blood from each donor was collected in a volume of about 10 milliliters. This clonotype occurred a few times. As yet, its antigen is unknown. Sequenced material: blood. This clonotype originated in a woman aged 80 or older in good health. The V call is TRBV7-6, the J call TRBJ1-6; the D gene is possibly TRBD1 (5 bases). CDR3 sequence: CASSQGASGSYNSPLHF. The CDR3 DNA reads as TGTGCCAGCAGCCAGGGTGCAAGCGGTTCCTATAATTCACCCCTCCACTTT.